Listed below are T cell receptor beta chains from one sample, sequenced in a study of shared clonotypes between healthy human individuals. Method: immunoSEQ multiplex PCR; TCRdb's copy keeps in-frame clones and lacks some. The sample shows millions of clones, around 96% of them seen only once. Sequenced: naive CD8+ T cells sorted from blood. The source is a man in his late teens or twenties in good health. The CDR3 runs from the conserved cysteine through the conserved F or W.

v_gene	CDR3aa
TRBV13	CASSLSSVGLRTDTQYF
TRBV27	CASSFLGTDSTGELFF
TRBV28	CASRLAGEETQYF
TRBV9	CASSASSSYEQYF
TRBV19	CASSPADYSTDTQYF
TRBV5-1	CASSLAVGQEGSGYTF
TRBV6-1	CASSEAVGGLKGNQPQHF
TRBV9	CASSARSGTANTEAFF
TRBV7-9	CASSPPGGVIKLFF
TRBV30	CAWSGDFISGRAPDTQYF
TRBV7-3	CASSPTGSAEQFF
TRBV19	CASSPAGDPYEQYF
TRBV10-3	CAISDVGTGEQYF
TRBV9	CASENHDTGELFF
TRBV5-1	CASNPGTDYNEQFF
TRBV7-9	CASFRGNTEAFF
TRBV15	CATSGPATEGNYQPQHF
TRBV4-3	CASSQLGGYTEAFF
TRBV19	CASSIDGYYGYTF
TRBV19	CASSIPLGVETSTDTQYF
TRBV19	CASSMWQESNQPQHF
TRBV11-2	CASSLFRVWYEQYF
TRBV2	CASSERLASNEQFF
TRBV19	CASEVGGEAFF
TRBV12-5	CASGPTTGFGGYTF
TRBV20-1	CSARRGYGYTF
TRBV4-3	CASSQDHELEAATYYGYTF
TRBV19	CASSLSGENSPLHF
TRBV5-1	CASSLVGGNTGELFF
TRBV7-8	CASSLLVLDIQYF
TRBV4-1	CASSQVGGAQGYTF
TRBV5-4	CASSWGDSGTYGYTF
TRBV13	CASSYGTGIEQYF
TRBV19	CASSMYVNTEAFF
TRBV7-9	CASSLASGGDQDTQYF
TRBV19	CASSMASGLDNEQFF
TRBV10-1	CAAKWGATYEQYF
TRBV9	CASSVAGGLGESYEQYF
TRBV27	CASSWTAEGPQHF
TRBV4-1	CASSQGLALSYEQYF